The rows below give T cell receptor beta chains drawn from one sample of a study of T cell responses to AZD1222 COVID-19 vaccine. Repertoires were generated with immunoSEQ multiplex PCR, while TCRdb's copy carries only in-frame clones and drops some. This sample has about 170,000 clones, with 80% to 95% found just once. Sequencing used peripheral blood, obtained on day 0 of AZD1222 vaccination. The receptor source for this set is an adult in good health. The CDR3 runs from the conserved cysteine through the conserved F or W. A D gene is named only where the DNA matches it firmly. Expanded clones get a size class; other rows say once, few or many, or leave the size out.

DNA: TGTGCCAGCAGCTTGGGACTCCTCTACGAGCAGTACTTC
CDR3: CASSLGLLYEQYF
D: .
size: once
V: TRBV5-5
length: 13
J: TRBJ2-7

DNA: TGTGCCACCCATGGGAGCAATCAGCCCCAGCATTTT
CDR3: CATHGSNQPQHF
D: .
size: .
V: TRBV10-3
length: 12
J: TRBJ1-5

DNA: TGTGCCAGCAGCTACTACTCCGGGCCATCTGGGGCCAACGTCCTGACTTTC
CDR3: CASSYYSGPSGANVLTF
D: .
size: .
V: TRBV7-8
length: 17
J: TRBJ2-6

DNA: TGTGCCAGCAGCCAAGAGGGGGACAGGGGGCGGGCTAACTATGGCTACACCTTC
CDR3: CASSQEGDRGRANYGYTF
D: TRBD1
size: .
V: TRBV3-1/TRBV3-2
length: 18
J: TRBJ1-2

DNA: TGTGCCAGTAGTATAAACCTCAACTATGGCTACACCTTC
CDR3: CASSINLNYGYTF
D: .
size: .
V: TRBV19
length: 13
J: TRBJ1-2

DNA: TGTGCCAGCAGCTTTCTAGCGGGAATCTACAATGAGCAGTTCTTC
CDR3: CASSFLAGIYNEQFF
D: TRBD2
size: .
V: TRBV7-3
length: 15
J: TRBJ2-1

DNA: TGTGCCAGCAGCCGATCCGAATTTGAAGCTTTCTTT
CDR3: CASSRSEFEAFF
D: .
size: .
V: TRBV2
length: 12
J: TRBJ1-1

DNA: TGTGCCAGCAGTTCCCGGGACAGGGACTCACCCCTCCACTTT
CDR3: CASSSRDRDSPLHF
D: TRBD1
size: .
V: TRBV6-6
length: 14
J: TRBJ1-6

DNA: TGTGCCAGTAGTACCCGGAGTAGAGGGTCCTCCTACGAGCAGTACTTC
CDR3: CASSTRSRGSSYEQYF
D: .
size: .
V: TRBV19
length: 16
J: TRBJ2-7

DNA: TGTGCCAGCAGCTTGGGAAGGACAGGGGGGGGAGAGACCCAGTACTTC
CDR3: CASSLGRTGGGETQYF
D: TRBD1
size: .
V: TRBV5-4
length: 16
J: TRBJ2-5

DNA: TGTGCCAGTAGCCCCAGCCTCGGACAGGCGTCCATCTACGAGCAGTACTTC
CDR3: CASSPSLGQASIYEQYF
D: TRBD1
size: .
V: TRBV19
length: 17
J: TRBJ2-7

DNA: TGCGCCAGCAGCCAAGATCGGAGGGGTAGGGTCTATGGCTACACCTTC
CDR3: CASSQDRRGRVYGYTF
D: .
size: .
V: TRBV4-1
length: 16
J: TRBJ1-2

DNA: TGCGCCAGCAGTGAGTCGAAGACTAGCGGGGCCACAGATACGCAGTATTTT
CDR3: CASSESKTSGATDTQYF
D: TRBD2
size: .
V: TRBV10-1
length: 17
J: TRBJ2-3

DNA: TGTGCCAGCAGCTTATCACTTCCAGGGGCTGGAAACACCATATATTTT
CDR3: CASSLSLPGAGNTIYF
D: .
size: .
V: TRBV7-8
length: 16
J: TRBJ1-3

DNA: TGTGCCAGCAGTTTGGCCAAGCGCTATGGCTACACCTTC
CDR3: CASSLAKRYGYTF
D: .
size: .
V: TRBV2
length: 13
J: TRBJ1-2

DNA: TGTGCCAGCAGCGCCGAGTGGGGAAGCTCCTACGAGCAGTACTTC
CDR3: CASSAEWGSSYEQYF
D: .
size: .
V: TRBV5-5
length: 15
J: TRBJ2-7

DNA: TGTGCCAGCAGTCGAGGGGCGTGGGGGACGTACACCGGGGCCAACGTCCTGACTTTC
CDR3: CASSRGAWGTYTGANVLTF
D: .
size: .
V: TRBV27
length: 19
J: TRBJ2-6

DNA: TGCGCCAGCAGCTTCGATCATAGCTCTGGAAACACCATATATTTT
CDR3: CASSFDHSSGNTIYF
D: .
size: .
V: TRBV5-1
length: 15
J: TRBJ1-3

DNA: TGCGCCAGCAGCCAAGAATGGGCAGGGGGCGGGGGATCGGAAGAAAAACTGTTTTTT
CDR3: CASSQEWAGGGGSEEKLFF
D: TRBD1
size: .
V: TRBV4-3
length: 19
J: TRBJ1-4

DNA: TGCGCCAGCAGCATCACAGGGGATAGAGCTTTCTTT
CDR3: CASSITGDRAFF
D: TRBD1
size: .
V: TRBV5-1
length: 12
J: TRBJ1-1

DNA: TGTGCCAGCTCAGCAGACAGAAATTCACCCCTCCACTTT
CDR3: CASSADRNSPLHF
D: .
size: .
V: TRBV18
length: 13
J: TRBJ1-6

DNA: TGTGCCAGCAGTGATCTACAGGGTTATGGCTACACCTTC
CDR3: CASSDLQGYGYTF
D: .
size: few
V: TRBV25-1
length: 13
J: TRBJ1-2

DNA: TGTGCCAGCAGCCAACCTCCAGGCTACGAGCAGTACTTC
CDR3: CASSQPPGYEQYF
D: .
size: .
V: TRBV3-1/TRBV3-2
length: 13
J: TRBJ2-7

DNA: TGTGCCAGCGCCCCGGACAGATCTAGCAATCAGCCCCAGCATTTT
CDR3: CASAPDRSSNQPQHF
D: .
size: .
V: TRBV6-5
length: 15
J: TRBJ1-5

DNA: TGTGCCAGCAGCGCCCGGGGACAGGGGGCGAAATACGAGCAGTACTTC
CDR3: CASSARGQGAKYEQYF
D: TRBD1
size: .
V: TRBV9
length: 16
J: TRBJ2-7

DNA: TGTGCCACCTCCGGGACAGGGAGGCAGGAGACCCAGTACTTC
CDR3: CATSGTGRQETQYF
D: TRBD1
size: .
V: TRBV2
length: 14
J: TRBJ2-5

DNA: TGTGCCAGCAGTGTCTCGGGACAGAGTAATTCACCCCTCCACTTT
CDR3: CASSVSGQSNSPLHF
D: TRBD1
size: .
V: TRBV2
length: 15
J: TRBJ1-6

DNA: TGTGCCTGGAGTGTACCGGCAGGGTCACGCTACACCTTC
CDR3: CAWSVPAGSRYTF
D: .
size: once
V: TRBV30
length: 13
J: TRBJ1-2

DNA: TGTGCCAGCAAGTGGGCTAGCGGGAGTCTCACCGGGGAGCTGTTTTTT
CDR3: CASKWASGSLTGELFF
D: TRBD2
size: .
V: TRBV2
length: 16
J: TRBJ2-2

DNA: TGCGCCAGCACCCCCTTAGGCTCTGGAAACACCATATATTTT
CDR3: CASTPLGSGNTIYF
D: .
size: .
V: TRBV4-1
length: 14
J: TRBJ1-3

DNA: TGCGCCAGCAGTGAGCCCGGGTTCCAGCCCCAGCATTTT
CDR3: CASSEPGFQPQHF
D: .
size: once
V: TRBV10-2
length: 13
J: TRBJ1-5

DNA: TGTGCCAGCAGCCAAACAGGGCGGGACACTGAAGCTTTCTTT
CDR3: CASSQTGRDTEAFF
D: .
size: .
V: TRBV3-1/TRBV3-2
length: 14
J: TRBJ1-1

DNA: TGTGCCAGCAGTGAAAACTGGGGTACTGAAGCTTTCTTT
CDR3: CASSENWGTEAFF
D: .
size: few
V: TRBV2
length: 13
J: TRBJ1-1

DNA: TGTGCCTGGAGGCCACAGGGGGCGCTGAGTTCACCCCTCCACTTT
CDR3: CAWRPQGALSSPLHF
D: TRBD1
size: .
V: TRBV30
length: 15
J: TRBJ1-6

DNA: TGTGCCAGCAGCCCGCCAGGGCCGCGTACTGAAGCTTTCTTT
CDR3: CASSPPGPRTEAFF
D: .
size: .
V: TRBV7-9
length: 14
J: TRBJ1-1

DNA: TGTGCCAGCAGCCGTCTGGACAGGCCGAACACTGAAGCTTTCTTT
CDR3: CASSRLDRPNTEAFF
D: TRBD1
size: .
V: TRBV5-4
length: 15
J: TRBJ1-1

DNA: TGTGCCAGTAGTACCCAAACAGGGAAGAACACTGAAGCTTTCTTT
CDR3: CASSTQTGKNTEAFF
D: .
size: .
V: TRBV19
length: 15
J: TRBJ1-1

DNA: TGCGCCAGCAGCCCGCAGCCCTTGGACAGAGTCTCTGGAAACACCATATATTTT
CDR3: CASSPQPLDRVSGNTIYF
D: .
size: .
V: TRBV4-1
length: 18
J: TRBJ1-3

DNA: TGTGCCAGCAGTTACGGACAGGGGATAAGGGGCTACACCTTC
CDR3: CASSYGQGIRGYTF
D: TRBD1
size: .
V: TRBV6-5
length: 14
J: TRBJ1-2

DNA: TGTGCCACCGACCCCCGGCCTGTGCTCTACAATGAGCAGTTCTTC
CDR3: CATDPRPVLYNEQFF
D: .
size: .
V: TRBV5-4
length: 15
J: TRBJ2-1

DNA: TGTGCCAGCAGCCCCCTTTGGGAAAACTATGGCTACACCTTC
CDR3: CASSPLWENYGYTF
D: .
size: .
V: TRBV5-8
length: 14
J: TRBJ1-2

DNA: TGTGCCAGCAGCTTAAAATCGGCGGGACAGGTTGAGCAGCCCCAGCATTTT
CDR3: CASSLKSAGQVEQPQHF
D: TRBD1
size: .
V: TRBV11-3
length: 17
J: TRBJ1-5

DNA: TGTGCCAGCAGCTTAGATGCGCGGCCCACTGGGGAAGCCAAAAACATTCAGTACTTC
CDR3: CASSLDARPTGEAKNIQYF
D: .
size: .
V: TRBV11-2
length: 19
J: TRBJ2-4

DNA: TGTGCCAGCAGCCCAGGTGGGCTAAGACAGGCCTTTTGGGCCCAGCATTTT
CDR3: CASSPGGLRQAFWAQHF
D: .
size: once
V: TRBV11-2
length: 17
J: TRBJ1-5

DNA: TGCAGTGCTAACCTAGTACGTGAGCAGTTCTTC
CDR3: CSANLVREQFF
D: .
size: .
V: TRBV20-1
length: 11
J: TRBJ2-1

DNA: TGCGCCAGCAGCTTCGGGCCCAGACTAGCGGGAGTCAATGAGCAGTTCTTC
CDR3: CASSFGPRLAGVNEQFF
D: TRBD2
size: .
V: TRBV5-1
length: 17
J: TRBJ2-1

DNA: TGTGCCAGCCGAGCGGCGGGGGGGAATCAAGAGACCCAGTACTTC
CDR3: CASRAAGGNQETQYF
D: TRBD2
size: once
V: TRBV25-1
length: 15
J: TRBJ2-5

DNA: TGTGCCAGCAGTCCCTCAACTAGGCGAGATACGCAGTATTTT
CDR3: CASSPSTRRDTQYF
D: .
size: .
V: TRBV27
length: 14
J: TRBJ2-3

DNA: TGCGCCAGCAGCCCTAGCCTAAACCCCCGGGGGGCGGCTGGAAACACCATATATTTT
CDR3: CASSPSLNPRGAAGNTIYF
D: .
size: .
V: TRBV4-3
length: 19
J: TRBJ1-3

DNA: TGTGCCAGCAGTAAGGCCCAGGGGAGATACAATGAGCAGTTCTTC
CDR3: CASSKAQGRYNEQFF
D: .
size: .
V: TRBV2
length: 15
J: TRBJ2-1

DNA: TGTGCCAGCAGCCCCCTTTTCGGGGAGCTGTTTTTT
CDR3: CASSPLFGELFF
D: .
size: .
V: TRBV12-3/TRBV12-4
length: 12
J: TRBJ2-2

DNA: TGTGCCAGCAGCCCTAGGGTCACTAGCGGGTTCTACAATGAGCAGTTCTTC
CDR3: CASSPRVTSGFYNEQFF
D: TRBD2
size: .
V: TRBV9
length: 17
J: TRBJ2-1

DNA: TGTGCCAGTAGTATAGACTCCGGAGTACAGCCCCAGCATTTT
CDR3: CASSIDSGVQPQHF
D: .
size: .
V: TRBV19
length: 14
J: TRBJ1-5

DNA: TGTGCCAGCAGCTTGGACACAGATTACACTGAAGCTTTCTTT
CDR3: CASSLDTDYTEAFF
D: .
size: .
V: TRBV5-6
length: 14
J: TRBJ1-1

DNA: TGTGCCAGCAGCTTTAGGGACAATCAGCCCCAGCATTTT
CDR3: CASSFRDNQPQHF
D: .
size: few
V: TRBV11-1
length: 13
J: TRBJ1-5

DNA: TGCGCCAGCAGCACGGGACAGCACTCTGGAAACACCATATATTTT
CDR3: CASSTGQHSGNTIYF
D: TRBD1
size: many
V: TRBV4-3
length: 15
J: TRBJ1-3

DNA: TGTGCCAGCAGTGCGGGACTCTTTATGGAGACCCAGTACTTC
CDR3: CASSAGLFMETQYF
D: .
size: .
V: TRBV11-2
length: 14
J: TRBJ2-5